This TCR beta chain was sequenced for a study of blood T cell repertoires in COVID-19. Study-level background: Italy, Spain and the United States were the sources of the convalescent and acute COVID-19 samples. T cells, B-cell-depleted T cells, or PBMCs supplied cDNA or gDNA.

Original data processing: Amplification with reference gene primers provided the estimates of nucleated cell counts. Repertoires were generated with immunoSEQ multiplex PCR, while TCRdb's copy carries only in-frame clones and drops some. The V and J calls and clone size are taken from that table; D and trimming were inferred from the DNA. Of just over 250,000 clones in the sample, about 85% are singletons; the top ten hold 4%. Germline V gene sequence: CDR1 SGHRS, CDR2 YFSETQ. This CDR3 is built from 14 residues. The V end lost 4 bases, the J end lost 0 bases, and 7 bases lay between the germline ends.

The sequenced sample was peripheral blood. This sequence joins TRBV5-1 and TRBJ2-2, with D possibly matching TRBD1 (6 bases). The sequence derives from a man in his sixties who had recovered from COVID-19. CDR3 residues: CASSGQPNTGELFF. The CDR3 nucleotides are TGCGCCAGCAGCGGACAGCCGAACACCGGGGAGCTGTTTTTT.